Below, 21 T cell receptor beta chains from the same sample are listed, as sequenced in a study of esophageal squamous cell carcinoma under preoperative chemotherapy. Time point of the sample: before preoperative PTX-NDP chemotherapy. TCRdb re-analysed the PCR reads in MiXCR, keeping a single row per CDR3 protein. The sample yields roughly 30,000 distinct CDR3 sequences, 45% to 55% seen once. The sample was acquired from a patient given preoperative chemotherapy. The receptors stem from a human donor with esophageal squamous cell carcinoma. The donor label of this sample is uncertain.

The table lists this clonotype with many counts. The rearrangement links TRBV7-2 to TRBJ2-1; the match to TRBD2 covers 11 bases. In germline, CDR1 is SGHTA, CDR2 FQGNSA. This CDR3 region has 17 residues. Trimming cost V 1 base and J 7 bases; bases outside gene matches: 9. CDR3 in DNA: TGTGCCAGCAGCTTAGGGGGGGCTAGCGGGAGGTTTAATGAGCAGTTCTTC. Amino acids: CASSLGGASGRFNEQFF.

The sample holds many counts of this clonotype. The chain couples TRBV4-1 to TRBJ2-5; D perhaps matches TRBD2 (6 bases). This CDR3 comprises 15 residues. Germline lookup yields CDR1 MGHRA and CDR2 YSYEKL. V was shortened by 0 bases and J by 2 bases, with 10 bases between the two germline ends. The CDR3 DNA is TGCGCCAGCAGCCAAGAGGGGAGGACGCAAGAGACCCAGTACTTC. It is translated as CASSQEGRTQETQYF.

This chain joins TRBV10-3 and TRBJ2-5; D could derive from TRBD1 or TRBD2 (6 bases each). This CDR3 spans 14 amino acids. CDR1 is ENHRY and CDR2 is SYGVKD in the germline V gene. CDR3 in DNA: TGTGCGGGGAAGGGGGGACGTGGCGAAGGTACCCAGTACTTC. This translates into CAGKGGRGEGTQYF.

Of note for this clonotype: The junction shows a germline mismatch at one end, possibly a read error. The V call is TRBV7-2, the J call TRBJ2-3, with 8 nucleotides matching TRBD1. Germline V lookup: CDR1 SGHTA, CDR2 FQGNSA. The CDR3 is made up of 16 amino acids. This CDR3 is CASSPQGVRGTDMQYF. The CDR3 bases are TGTGCCAGCAGCCCACAGGGGGTGAGAGGGACAGACATGCAGTATTTC.

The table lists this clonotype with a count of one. CDR3 sequence reads: CASSLSPQETQYF. CDR3 DNA sequence: TGTGCCAGCAGTTTGTCTCCTCAAGAGACCCAGTACTTC. J is TRBJ2-5 and V is TRBV12-3 or TRBV12-4; D remains unclear. Deletions cut 3 bases from V and 2 bases from J, with 7 bases between. This CDR3 spans 13 amino acids.

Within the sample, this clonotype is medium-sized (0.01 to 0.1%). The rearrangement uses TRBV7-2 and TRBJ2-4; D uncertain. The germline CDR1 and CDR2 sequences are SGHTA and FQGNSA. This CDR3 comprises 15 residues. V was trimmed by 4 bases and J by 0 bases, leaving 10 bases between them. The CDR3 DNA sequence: TGTGCCAGCAGCTCCACGACGGTAGCCAAAAACATTCAGTACTTC. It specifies CASSSTTVAKNIQYF. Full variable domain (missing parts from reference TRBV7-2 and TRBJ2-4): GAGVSQSPSNKVTEKGKDVELRCDPISGHTALYWYRQSLGQGLEFLIYFQGNSAPDKSGLPSDRFSAERTGGSVSTLTIQRTQQEDSAVYLCASSSTTVAKNIQYFGAGTRLSVL.

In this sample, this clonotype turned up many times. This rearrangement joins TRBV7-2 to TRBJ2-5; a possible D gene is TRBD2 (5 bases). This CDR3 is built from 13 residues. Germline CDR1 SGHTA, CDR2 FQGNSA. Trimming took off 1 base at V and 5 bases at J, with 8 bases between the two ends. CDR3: CASSLDRRETQYF. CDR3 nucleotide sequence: TGTGCCAGCAGCTTAGACCGGAGGGAGACCCAGTACTTC.

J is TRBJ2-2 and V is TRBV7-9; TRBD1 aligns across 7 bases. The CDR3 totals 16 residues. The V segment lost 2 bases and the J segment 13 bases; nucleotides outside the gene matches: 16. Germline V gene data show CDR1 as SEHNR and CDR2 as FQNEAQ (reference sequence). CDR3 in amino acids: CASSLPGTDNTGTLFF. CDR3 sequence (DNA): TGTGCCAGCAGCTTACCCGGGACAGACAACACCGGTACGCTGTTTTTT.

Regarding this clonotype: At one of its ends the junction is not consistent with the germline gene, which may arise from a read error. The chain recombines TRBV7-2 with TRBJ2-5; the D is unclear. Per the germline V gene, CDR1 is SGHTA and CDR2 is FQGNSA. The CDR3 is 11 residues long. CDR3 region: CASSLGETQLF. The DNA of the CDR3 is TGTGCCAGCAGCTTAGGAGAGACCCAGCTTTTC.

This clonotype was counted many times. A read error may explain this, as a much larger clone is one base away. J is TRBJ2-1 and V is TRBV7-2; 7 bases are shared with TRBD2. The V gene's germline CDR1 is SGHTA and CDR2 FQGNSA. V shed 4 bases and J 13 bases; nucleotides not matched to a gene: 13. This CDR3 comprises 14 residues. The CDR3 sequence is CASSWGGSQETQFF. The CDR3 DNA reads TGTGCCAGCAGCTGGGGGGGGAGCCAAGAGACCCAGTTCTTC.

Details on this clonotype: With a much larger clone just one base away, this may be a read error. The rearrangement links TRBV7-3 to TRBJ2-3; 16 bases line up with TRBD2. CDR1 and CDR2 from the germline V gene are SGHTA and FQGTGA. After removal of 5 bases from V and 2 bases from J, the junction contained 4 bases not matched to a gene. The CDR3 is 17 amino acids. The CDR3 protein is CASSPGTSGGATDTQYF. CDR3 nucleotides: TGTGCCAGCAGCCCAGGGACTAGCGGGGGGGCCACAGATACGCAGTATTTT. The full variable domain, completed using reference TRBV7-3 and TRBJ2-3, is GAGVSQTPSNKVTEKGKYVELRCDPISGHTALYWYRQSLGQGPEFLIYFQGTGAADDSGLPNDRFFAVRPEGSVSTLKIQRTERGDSAVYLCASSPGTSGGATDTQYFGPGTRLTVL.

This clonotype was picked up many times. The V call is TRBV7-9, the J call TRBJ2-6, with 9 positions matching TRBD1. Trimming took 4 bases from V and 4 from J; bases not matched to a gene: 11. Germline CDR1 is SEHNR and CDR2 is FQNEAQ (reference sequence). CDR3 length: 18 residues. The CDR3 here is CASSSPGQGIWGANVLTF. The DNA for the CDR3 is TGTGCCAGCAGCTCTCCGGGACAGGGTATTTGGGGGGCCAACGTCCTGACTTTC. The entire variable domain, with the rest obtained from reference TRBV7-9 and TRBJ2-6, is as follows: DTGVSQNPRHKITKRGQNVTFRCDPISEHNRLYWYRQTLGQGPEFLTYFQNEAQLEKSRLLSDRFSAERPKGSFSTLEIQRTEQGDSAMYLCASSSPGQGIWGANVLTFGAGSRLTVL.

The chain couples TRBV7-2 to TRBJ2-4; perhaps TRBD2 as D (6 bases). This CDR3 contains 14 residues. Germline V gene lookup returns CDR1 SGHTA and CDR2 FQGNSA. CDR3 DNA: TGTGCGGGGAGCGGGTGGGATCAGCAGGATTCGCAGTACTTC. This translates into CAGSGWDQQDSQYF.

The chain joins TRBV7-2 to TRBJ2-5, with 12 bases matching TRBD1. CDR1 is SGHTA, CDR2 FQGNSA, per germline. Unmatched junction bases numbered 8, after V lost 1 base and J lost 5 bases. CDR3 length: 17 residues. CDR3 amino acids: CASSLGPGTGGPETQYF. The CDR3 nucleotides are TGTGCCAGCAGCTTAGGACCCGGGACAGGGGGCCCCGAGACCCAGTACTTC.

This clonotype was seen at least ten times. The CDR3 spells CASSFSMGGSETQFF. The CDR3 nucleotides read TGTGCCAGCAGCTTCAGCATGGGGGGCTCAGAGACCCAGTTCTTC. This chain joins TRBV7-2 and TRBJ2-1, with D perhaps being TRBD1 or TRBD2 (6 bases each). This CDR3 comprises 15 residues. Germline V gene data show CDR1 as SGHTA and CDR2 as FQGNSA. The V end was cut by 3 bases, the J end by 13 bases, with 22 bases between.

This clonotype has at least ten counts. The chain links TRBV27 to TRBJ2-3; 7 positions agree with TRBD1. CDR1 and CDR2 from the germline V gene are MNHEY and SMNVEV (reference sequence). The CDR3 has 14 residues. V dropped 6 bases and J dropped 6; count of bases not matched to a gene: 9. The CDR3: CASSPNRGYDTQYF. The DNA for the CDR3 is TGTGCCAGCAGCCCTAACAGGGGTTATGATACGCAGTATTTT.

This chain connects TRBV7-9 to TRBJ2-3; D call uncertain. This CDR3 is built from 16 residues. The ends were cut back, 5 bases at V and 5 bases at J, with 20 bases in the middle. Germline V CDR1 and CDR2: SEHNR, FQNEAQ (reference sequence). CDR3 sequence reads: CASSVLRRRDKDTQYF. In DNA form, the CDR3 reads TGTGCCAGCAGCGTACTTCGGCGGCGAGACAAAGATACGCAGTATTTT.

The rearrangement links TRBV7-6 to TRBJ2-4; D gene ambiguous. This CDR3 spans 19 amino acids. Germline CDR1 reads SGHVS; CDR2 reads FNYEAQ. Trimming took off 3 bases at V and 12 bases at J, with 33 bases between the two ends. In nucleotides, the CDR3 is TGTGCCAGCAGCTTGGATCCGCCCATCCCGGGCCGAGACAAAGAGACTCAGTACTTC. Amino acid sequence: CASSLDPPIPGRDKETQYF. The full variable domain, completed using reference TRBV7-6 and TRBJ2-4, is GAGVSQSPRYKVTKRGQDVALRCDPISGHVSLYWYRQALGQGPEFLTYFNYEAQQDKSGLPNDRFSAERPEGSISTLTIQRTEQRDSAMYRCASSLDPPIPGRDKETQYFGAGTRLSVL.

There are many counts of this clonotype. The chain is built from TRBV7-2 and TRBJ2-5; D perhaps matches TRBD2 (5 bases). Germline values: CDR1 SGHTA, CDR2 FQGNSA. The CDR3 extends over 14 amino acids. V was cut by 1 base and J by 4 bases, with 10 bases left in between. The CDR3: CASSLVRGLETQYF. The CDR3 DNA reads TGTGCCAGCAGCTTAGTTCGGGGTTTAGAGACCCAGTACTTC.

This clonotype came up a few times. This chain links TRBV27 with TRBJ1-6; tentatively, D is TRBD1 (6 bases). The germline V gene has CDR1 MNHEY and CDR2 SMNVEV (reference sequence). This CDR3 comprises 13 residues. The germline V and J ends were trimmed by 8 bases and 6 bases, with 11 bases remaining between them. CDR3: CASGWGANSPLHF. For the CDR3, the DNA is TGTGCCAGCGGGTGGGGGGCTAATTCACCCCTCCACTTT.

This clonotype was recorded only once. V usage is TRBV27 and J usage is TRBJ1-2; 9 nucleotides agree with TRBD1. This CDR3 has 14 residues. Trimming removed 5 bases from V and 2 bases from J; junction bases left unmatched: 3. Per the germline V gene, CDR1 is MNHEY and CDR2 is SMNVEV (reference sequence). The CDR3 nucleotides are TGTGCCAGCAGTCCAGACAGGGGGAACTATGGCTACACCTTC. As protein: CASSPDRGNYGYTF.